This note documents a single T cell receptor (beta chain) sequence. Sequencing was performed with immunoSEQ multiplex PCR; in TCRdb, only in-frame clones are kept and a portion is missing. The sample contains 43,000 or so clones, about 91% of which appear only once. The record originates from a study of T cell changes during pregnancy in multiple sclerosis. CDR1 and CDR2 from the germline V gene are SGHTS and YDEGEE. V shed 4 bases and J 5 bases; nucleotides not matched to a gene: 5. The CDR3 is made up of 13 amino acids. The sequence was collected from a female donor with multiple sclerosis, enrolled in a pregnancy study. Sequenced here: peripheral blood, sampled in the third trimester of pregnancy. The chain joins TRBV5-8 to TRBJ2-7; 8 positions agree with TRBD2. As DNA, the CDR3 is TGTGCCAGCAGCCCGGGACTAGTGAACGAGCAGTACTTC. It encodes CASSPGLVNEQYF. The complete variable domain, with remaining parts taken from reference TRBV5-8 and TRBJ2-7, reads EAGVTQSPTHLIKTRGQQATLRCSPISGHTSVYWYQQALGLGLQFLLWYDEGEERNRGNFPPRFSGRQFPNYSSELNVNALELEDSALYLCASSPGLVNEQYFGPGTRLTVT.